Included here is one TCR beta chain sequence, with context. This record comes from a study of blood T cell repertoires in COVID-19. Data came from immunoSEQ multiplex PCR; TCRdb stores just in-frame clones and leaves some out. This repertoire shows about 200,000 clones, 65% to 85% found once; its top ten account for approximately 7.4%. The ends were cut back, 2 bases at V and 2 bases at J, with 12 bases in the middle. Germline lookup yields CDR1 LNHDA and CDR2 SQIVND (reference sequence). The CDR3 has 15 amino acids. The chain is built from TRBV19 and TRBJ1-1; no definite D call. The receptor was derived from a woman aged 40 to 50 with acute COVID-19. The sequenced sample consisted of PBMCs or T cells enriched from blood (not recorded which). The chain's CDR3 is CASSIRGDLNTEAFF. CDR3 DNA sequence: TGTGCCAGTAGTATACGGGGAGACCTTAACACTGAAGCTTTCTTT. The full variable domain, its missing parts supplied by reference TRBV19 and TRBJ1-1, is DGGITQSPKYLFRKEGQNVTLSCEQNLNHDAMYWYRQDPGQGLRLIYYSQIVNDFQKGDIAEGYSVSREKKESFPLTVTSAQKNPTAFYLCASSIRGDLNTEAFFGQGTRLTVV.